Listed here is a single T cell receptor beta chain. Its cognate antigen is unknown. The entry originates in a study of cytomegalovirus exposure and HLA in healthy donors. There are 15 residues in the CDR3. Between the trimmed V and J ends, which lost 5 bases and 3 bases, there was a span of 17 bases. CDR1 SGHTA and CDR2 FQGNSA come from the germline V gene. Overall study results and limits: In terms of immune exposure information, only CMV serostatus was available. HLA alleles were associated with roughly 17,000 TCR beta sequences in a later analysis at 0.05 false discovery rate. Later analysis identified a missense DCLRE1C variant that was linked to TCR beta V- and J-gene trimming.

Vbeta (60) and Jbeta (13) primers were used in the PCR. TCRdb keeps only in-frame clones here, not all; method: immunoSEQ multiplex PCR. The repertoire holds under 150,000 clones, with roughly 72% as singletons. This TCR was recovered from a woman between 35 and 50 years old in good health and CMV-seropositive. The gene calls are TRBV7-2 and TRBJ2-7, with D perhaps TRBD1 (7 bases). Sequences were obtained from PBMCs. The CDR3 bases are TGTGCCAGCAGCCCCGGAGGGACAGCCTTCTACGAGCAGTACTTC. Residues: CASSPGGTAFYEQYF.